The 14 T cell receptor beta chains listed next were all sequenced from one sample in a study of T cells in Graves' hyperthyroidism and ophthalmopathy. TCR beta CDR3 regions were amplified from RNA. HTBI primers were the set used in a first-round RT-PCR of the TCR CDR3. Via MiXCR, TCRdb re-called the multiplex PCR reads, giving one row per CDR3 protein. The table includes under 300,000 distinct CDR3 sequences, about an eighth detected once. The specimen sequenced was blood. The receptor set was obtained from a woman aged 35 to 49 with Graves' hyperthyroidism.

At least ten counts were recorded for this clonotype. The J gene is TRBJ1-5, the V gene TRBV28, with no clear D. Trimming shortened V by 5 bases and J by 4 bases, and 12 bases separated the two germline ends. The CDR3 contains 14 residues. CDR1 is MDHEN and CDR2 is SYDVKM in the germline V gene. CDR3 in amino acids: CASSDNRENQPQHF. CDR3 DNA sequence: TGTGCCAGCAGTGACAATAGGGAGAATCAGCCCCAGCATTTT.

This clonotype showed up many times. The chain is built from TRBV7-2 and TRBJ2-1; TRBD2 matches at 9 bases. The V and J ends lost 1 base and 6 bases, in that order; junction bases with no gene match: 7. This CDR3 is 16 amino acids long. Germline V CDR1 and CDR2: SGHTA, FQGNSA. The CDR3 bases are TGTGCCAGCAGCTTAGTTGCTTTTAGCGGGAGCAATGAGCAGTTCTTC. Encoded protein: CASSLVAFSGSNEQFF.

This clonotype was recorded at least ten times. The chain carries TRBV7-8 and TRBJ2-1, with D possibly being TRBD1 (6 bases). V shed 1 base and J shed 0 bases, with 22 bases lying between them. The CDR3 length is 20 residues. Germline CDR1 and CDR2: SGHVS and FQNEAQ. DNA of the CDR3: TGTGCCAGCAGCTTAGGAACCTCCTTTTTGGACAGTAGCTCCTACAATGAGCAGTTCTTC. Residues: CASSLGTSFLDSSSYNEQFF.

This clonotype was observed at least ten times. The V and J genes are TRBV20-1 and TRBJ2-5; TRBD1 agrees at 9 bases. Germline V gene sequence: CDR1 DFQATT, CDR2 SNEGSKA (reference sequence). V shed 6 bases and J 4 bases; nucleotides not matched to a gene: 6. CDR3 length equals 13 residues. Here the CDR3 DNA reads TGCAGTGCAGAACAGGGGGCCCCAGAGACCCAGTACTTC. Amino acid sequence: CSAEQGAPETQYF.

This clonotype occurred many times. CDR3 in DNA: TGCAGTGCTACCCCATATGCGGGAGGCCCCTACAATGAGCAGTTCTTC. As protein: CSATPYAGGPYNEQFF. The chain has TRBV20-1 and TRBJ2-1, with 8 bases lining up with TRBD2. Germline loops: CDR1 DFQATT, CDR2 SNEGSKA (reference sequence). The CDR3 is made up of 16 amino acids. V lost 4 bases to trimming and J lost 2 bases; unmatched junction nucleotides: 10.

This clonotype was detected many times. The V and J genes are TRBV11-2 and TRBJ2-3; D is possibly TRBD1 (5 bases). The germline V gene encodes CDR1 SGHAT and CDR2 FQNNGV. The V and J ends lost 1 base and 4 bases respectively, with 12 bases between them. The CDR3 runs 15 residues. The CDR3 here is CASSLATIGADTQYF. The CDR3 bases are TGTGCCAGCAGCTTAGCCACAATAGGGGCAGATACGCAGTATTTT.

This clonotype has ten or more counts. The chain employs TRBV12-3 or TRBV12-4 and TRBJ1-3; no clear D gene. The CDR3 has 13 residues. V was shortened by 3 bases and J by 3 bases, with 6 bases between the two germline ends. The CDR3 sequence is CASSFNRGNTIYF. CDR3 coding DNA: TGTGCCAGCAGTTTCAACCGTGGAAACACCATATATTTT.

This clonotype has a handful of counts. The CDR3 loop is CAISESRDTGELFF. The CDR3 DNA reads TGTGCCATCAGTGAGTCGAGAGACACCGGGGAGCTGTTTTTT. J is TRBJ2-2 and V is TRBV10-3; no clear D. The CDR3 sequence is 14 residues long. V was pared by 0 bases and J by 3 bases, with 5 bases between. The germline CDR1 and CDR2 sequences are ENHRY and SYGVKD.

V is TRBV10-2 and J is TRBJ2-1, with TRBD2 matching over 9 bases. The CDR3 has 18 residues. From germline, CDR1 is WSHSY and CDR2 SAAADI. Losses at the gene ends were 8 bases for V and 1 base for J; bases not matched to a gene: 15. In DNA form, the CDR3 reads TGCGCCAGCCGACCGGGACTAGCCCATATCAGTTCCTACAATGAGCAGTTCTTC. Amino acids: CASRPGLAHISSYNEQFF.

This clonotype was seen at least ten times. CDR3 in DNA: TGTGCCAGTAGTATGGGGCCGGGACTCTCCGAGCAGTACTTC. Its protein product is CASSMGPGLSEQYF. The chain links TRBV19 to TRBJ2-7, with TRBD2 as a possible D gene (6 bases). CDR1 is LNHDA and CDR2 is SQIVND in the germline V gene (reference sequence). This CDR3 is built from 14 residues. V shed 3 bases and J shed 6 bases, with 15 bases lying between them. Full variable domain (remainder filled in from reference TRBV19 and TRBJ2-7): DGGITQSPKYLFRKEGQNVTLSCEQNLNHDAMYWYRQDPGQGLRLIYYSQIVNDFQKGDIAEGYSVSREKKESFPLTVTSAQKNPTAFYLCASSMGPGLSEQYFGPGTRLTVT.

V is TRBV24-1 and J is TRBJ1-2; 7 bases align to TRBD1. The trim removed 2 bases at V and 8 bases at J, leaving 4 bases unmatched. This CDR3 is 13 amino acids long. Germline V gene data show CDR1 as KGHDR and CDR2 as SFDVKD. The CDR3 coding sequence is TGTGCCACCAGTGATTCTCAGGGGGAAGGCTACACCTTC. Translation: CATSDSQGEGYTF.

The sample holds many counts of this clonotype. This chain connects TRBV10-3 to TRBJ2-3; 10 bases match TRBD2. Losses at the gene ends were 7 bases for V and 6 bases for J; bases not matched to a gene: 7. Germline V gives CDR1 ENHRY, CDR2 SYGVKD. There are 14 residues in the CDR3. Here the CDR3 reads CAIKAGGITDTQYF. The CDR3 DNA reads TGTGCCATCAAAGCGGGAGGGATCACCGATACGCAGTATTTT.

The chain combines TRBV6-2 or TRBV6-3 with TRBJ2-2, with 7 bases matching TRBD1. Germline-derived CDR1 and CDR2 are MNHEY and SVGEGT. This CDR3 comprises 14 residues. J was trimmed by 6 bases and V by 6 bases; bases with no gene match: 7. For the CDR3, the DNA is TGTGCCAGCAGCCCCGGGACAGACCCCGGGGAGCTGTTTTTT. This codes for CASSPGTDPGELFF.

J is TRBJ2-1 and V is TRBV6-1; D gene ambiguous. The length of the CDR3 is 12 residues. Germline V gene sequence: CDR1 MNHNS, CDR2 SASEGT. Trimming shortened V by 7 bases and J by 10 bases, and 14 bases separated the two germline ends. CDR3 protein: CASNDPAGEQFF. The CDR3 DNA follows: TGTGCCAGCAATGACCCCGCTGGGGAGCAGTTCTTC.